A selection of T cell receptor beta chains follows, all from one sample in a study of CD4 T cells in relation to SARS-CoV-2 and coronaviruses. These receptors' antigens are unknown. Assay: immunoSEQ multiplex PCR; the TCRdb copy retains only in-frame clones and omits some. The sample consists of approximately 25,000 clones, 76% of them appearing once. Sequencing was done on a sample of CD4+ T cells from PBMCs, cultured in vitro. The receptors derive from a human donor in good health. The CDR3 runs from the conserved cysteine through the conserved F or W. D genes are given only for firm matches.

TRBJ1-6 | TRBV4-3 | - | CASGSDYNSPLHF
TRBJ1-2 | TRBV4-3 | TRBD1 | CASSQGTGVGYTF
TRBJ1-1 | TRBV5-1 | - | CASSLMPGEYTEAFF
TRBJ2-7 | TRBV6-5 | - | CASSYSYRGGDEQYF
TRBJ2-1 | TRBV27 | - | CASSLSPARDEQFF
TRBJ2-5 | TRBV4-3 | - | CASSQVVRQETQYF
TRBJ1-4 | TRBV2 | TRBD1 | CASNRGTNEKLFF
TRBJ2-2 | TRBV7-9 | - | CASSLGAGELFF
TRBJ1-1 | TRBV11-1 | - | CASSWGRDTEAFF
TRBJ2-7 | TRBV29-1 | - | CSVSIRTGYEQYF
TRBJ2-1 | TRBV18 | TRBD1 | CASSQGTGGYNEQFF
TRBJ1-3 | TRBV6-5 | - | CASVKGFSGNTIYF
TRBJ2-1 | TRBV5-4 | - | CASSLDSYNEQFF
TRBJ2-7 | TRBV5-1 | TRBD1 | CASSSWTGSSYEQYF
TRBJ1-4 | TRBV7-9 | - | CASSLGAESITNEKLFF
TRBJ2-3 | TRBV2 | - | CASRVTSDTQYF
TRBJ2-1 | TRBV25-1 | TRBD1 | CASSGASGTGGIYNEQFF
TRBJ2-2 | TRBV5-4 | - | CASSLPQVRGTGELFF
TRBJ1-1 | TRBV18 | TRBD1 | CASSLWTGRATEAFF
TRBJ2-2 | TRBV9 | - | CASSASPGANTGELFF
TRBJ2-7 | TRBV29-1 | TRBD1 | CSVEPGTGTYEQYF
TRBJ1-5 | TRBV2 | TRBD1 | CASSETGGQDQPQHF
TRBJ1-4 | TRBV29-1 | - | CSVQTLSGEKLFF
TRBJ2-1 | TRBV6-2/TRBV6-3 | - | CASRYAPTNEQFF
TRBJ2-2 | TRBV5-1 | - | CASSLTGTSTGELFF
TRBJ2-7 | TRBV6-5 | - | CASQRFGSYEQYF
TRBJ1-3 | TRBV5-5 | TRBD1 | CASSLTGQERNTIYF
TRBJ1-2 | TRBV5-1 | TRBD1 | CASSSGQHYGYTF
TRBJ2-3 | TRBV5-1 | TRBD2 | CASSRQTGGSDTQYF
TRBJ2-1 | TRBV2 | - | CASSRQGRDNEQFF
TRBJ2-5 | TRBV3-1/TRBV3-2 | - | CASSQGPSPGETQYF
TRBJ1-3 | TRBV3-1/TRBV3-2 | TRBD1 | CASTGDSSGNTIYF
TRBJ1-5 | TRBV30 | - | CAWGQTYSNQPQHF
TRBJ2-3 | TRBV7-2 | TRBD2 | CASSLGLAGLNTQYF
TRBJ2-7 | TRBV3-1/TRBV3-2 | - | CASSQVVGPLSYEQYF
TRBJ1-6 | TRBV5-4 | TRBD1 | CASSPGGANSPLHF
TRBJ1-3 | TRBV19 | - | CASTQGQPGAGNTIYF
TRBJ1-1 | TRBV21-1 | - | CASSRTGVNTEAFF
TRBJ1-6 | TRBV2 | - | CASRGPYSYNSPLHF
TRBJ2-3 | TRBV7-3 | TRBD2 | CASSASGSTDTQYF
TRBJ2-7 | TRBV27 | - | CASSARRQGRSYEQYF
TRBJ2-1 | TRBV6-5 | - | CASTRRGDNEQFF